The text below deals with one T cell receptor (beta chain). The source of the sample is a study of blood T cell repertoires in COVID-19. This CDR3 has 16 residues. Germline V gene sequence: CDR1 ENHRY, CDR2 SYGVKD. Trimming at V came to 2 bases and at J to 5 bases, leaving 6 bases not matched to a gene. Patients from Seattle were sampled longitudinally, starting during active infection. Methods used by the authors: Using reference gene primer amplification, nucleated cell counts were estimated. Profiling relied on immunoSEQ multiplex PCR, and the TCRdb table lists in-frame clones only, not all of them. That table furnishes V, J and clone size, whereas the DNA furnished D and trimming. The table shows about 250,000 clones, with about 91% occurring only once.

V and J are TRBV10-3 and TRBJ2-3; 11 bases line up with TRBD2. The receptor was derived from a woman younger than 45 with COVID-19, enrolled during active disease. The sequencing sample was made of peripheral blood. The CDR3 DNA reads TGTGCCATCAGTGAGGTGACTAGCGGGATGGTAGATACGCAGTATTTT. Its protein is CAISEVTSGMVDTQYF.